This T cell receptor delta chain is from a study of gamma-delta chains in newborns, infants, children (dated by TCRdb to between 2018 and 2020). Turning to the overall study: According to the study title, microbial exposure causes polyclonal expansion of innate gammadelta T cells right after birth. How innate gammadelta T cell populations in human newborns were shaped by microbial exposure immediately after birth was investigated in the study.

The germline V gene specifies GEAIGNYY as CDR1 and EKD as CDR2. The junction carries 16 bases between V and J, which are trimmed by 3 bases and 0 bases respectively. CDR3 length: 16 amino acids, cysteine to phenylalanine. Kept here is only the CDR3 DNA, which spans 48 bases and is read in frame from base 1. The instrument was an Illumina MiSeq. TCRdb called clones anew from the public reads via CATT; matching DNA rows were later pooled. The sample contains 9,500 to 12,000 delta-chain clones, about 8.7% of them found a single time. Approximately 4% of the sample comes from the top ten. With regard to this clone: There is no known antigen for this receptor. Per-base qualities were not stored, and no clone one base away is much larger.

The receptor was isolated from a child who was a newborn, infant or young child, either healthy, febrile or measles-vaccinated (not recorded which). Input material: blood. This sequence uses TRDV2 and TRDJ1; there is no confident call for the D gene. The encoded CDR3 is CACDSLRVPDTDKLIF. The base sequence is TGTGCCTGTGACTCATTACGAGTACCGGACACCGATAAACTCATCTTT.